The 22 T cell receptor beta chains given below trace back to one sample, sequenced in a study of shared clonotypes between healthy human individuals. Data came from immunoSEQ multiplex PCR; TCRdb stores just in-frame clones and leaves some out. The data contain some 1.4 million clones, 95% to 97% of them singletons. The sample comprised naive CD4+ T cells sorted from blood. Subset specified: CD45RA+ positively selected. These receptor sequences come from a man aged 25 to 40 in good health.

The gene calls are TRBV11-2 and TRBJ2-3, with a possible D match to TRBD2 (6 bases). Germline-derived CDR1 and CDR2 are SGHAT and FQNNGV. The V and J ends lost 0 bases and 5 bases respectively, with 12 bases between them. The CDR3 contains 15 residues. The CDR3 DNA reads as TGTGCCAGCAGCTTAGAGGCGGGATTTAAAGATACGCAGTATTTT. Protein: CASSLEAGFKDTQYF.

The chain recombines TRBV2 with TRBJ2-7; 12 bases agree with TRBD2. The junction had 8 bases not matched to a gene; V was cut back by 10 bases and J by 4 bases. The CDR3 covers 14 residues. CDR1 and CDR2 from the germline V gene are SNHLY and FYNNEI. The CDR3 DNA follows: TGTGCCACCAAAGCCGGGACTAGCGGGTACGAGCAGTACTTC. This translates into CATKAGTSGYEQYF.

On this clone: The same CDR3 can be traced to other DNA sequences in this sample. V usage is TRBV5-1 and J usage is TRBJ2-5; 10 bases align to TRBD2. J lost 3 bases, V lost 2 bases, and 4 bases had no gene match. The CDR3 totals 15 residues. Germline V lookup: CDR1 SGHRS, CDR2 YFSETQ. The CDR3 coding sequence is TGCGCCAGCAGCTTAGGGCTAGCGGGAGAAGAGACCCAGTACTTC. Encoded protein: CASSLGLAGEETQYF.

A word on this clone: The sample holds other DNA sequences that translate to the same CDR3. The chain couples TRBV2 to TRBJ1-5; D not certain. This CDR3 is 14 amino acids long. CDR1 is SNHLY, CDR2 FYNNEI, per germline. V was shortened by 3 bases and J by 0 bases, with 6 bases between the two germline ends. The CDR3 protein is CASSERSSNQPQHF. The CDR3 nucleotides are TGTGCCAGCAGTGAGCGCAGTAGCAATCAGCCCCAGCATTTT. Full variable domain (remainder filled in from reference TRBV2 and TRBJ1-5): EPEVTQTPSHQVTQMGQEVILRCVPISNHLYFYWYRQILGQKVEFLVSFYNNEISEKSEIFDDQFSVERPDGSNFTLKIRSTKLEDSAMYFCASSERSSNQPQHFGDGTRLSIL.

The chain has TRBV15 and TRBJ2-7; D is possibly TRBD1 or TRBD2 (5 bases each). Trimming removed 5 bases at V and 2 bases at J, with 16 bases between. CDR3 size: 15 residues. The germline gives CDR1 LNHNV, CDR2 YYDKDF (reference sequence). The CDR3 reads CATSPRWGIPYEQYF. The CDR3 DNA is TGTGCCACCAGCCCGAGGTGGGGGATCCCCTACGAGCAGTACTTC.

CDR3 coding DNA: TGCGCCAGCAGTTCCACCCGCGGGAGGCCCACCTACGAGCAGTACTTC. Translated: CASSSTRGRPTYEQYF. J is TRBJ2-7 and V is TRBV5-1, with 8 bases that match TRBD2. The CDR3 loop spans 16 amino acids. Per the germline V gene, CDR1 is SGHRS and CDR2 is YFSETQ. With V trimmed by 5 bases and J by 2 bases, 12 bases remained unmatched.

This clone was detected only once. In the same sample, other DNA sequences code for this CDR3. V and J are TRBV5-6 and TRBJ2-2, with D unresolved. The germline V gene encodes CDR1 SGHDT and CDR2 YYEEEE. CDR3 size: 13 residues. The germline V and J ends were trimmed by 0 bases and 6 bases, with 6 bases remaining between them. The CDR3 loop reads CASSLAGPGELFF. As DNA, the CDR3 is TGTGCCAGCAGCTTGGCAGGTCCCGGGGAGCTGTTTTTT.

The chain joins TRBV11-2 to TRBJ2-7; 7 bases line up with TRBD1. Trimming removed 6 bases from V and 3 bases from J; junction bases left unmatched: 5. Germline assignment: CDR1 SGHAT and CDR2 FQNNGV. This CDR3 contains 13 residues. CDR3: CASSRGQFYEQYF. The CDR3 DNA reads as TGTGCCAGCAGTCGGGGACAGTTCTACGAGCAGTACTTC. The full variable domain, in which reference TRBV11-2 and TRBJ2-7 provide the parts outside the CDR3, is EAGVAQSPRYKIIEKRQSVAFWCNPISGHATLYWYQQILGQGPKLLIQFQNNGVVDDSQLPKDRFSAERLKGVDSTLKIQPAKLEDSAVYLCASSRGQFYEQYFGPGTRLTVT.

This clone was detected a few times. The V call is TRBV5-4, the J call TRBJ2-1; 9 bases align to TRBD2. CDR3 size: 17 residues. The V gene end was trimmed by 4 bases and the J gene end by 7 bases; junction bases not matched to a gene: 15. Germline CDR1 is SGHNT and CDR2 is YYREEE (reference sequence). CDR3 DNA: TGTGCCAGCAGCCGTTTTGGCGGGAGGGCCGGTCGGAATGAGCAGTTCTTC. It is translated as CASSRFGGRAGRNEQFF. Full variable domain (remainder filled in from reference TRBV5-4 and TRBJ2-1): ETGVTQSPTHLIKTRGQQVTLRCSSQSGHNTVSWYQQALGQGPQFIFQYYREEENGRGNFPPRFSGLQFPNYSSELNVNALELDDSALYLCASSRFGGRAGRNEQFFGPGTRLTVL.

This chain uses TRBV30 with TRBJ1-5; D perhaps matches TRBD1 (6 bases). The CDR3 runs 16 residues. Germline CDR1 GTSNPN, CDR2 SVGIG (reference sequence). Between the trimmed V and J ends, which lost 2 bases and 6 bases, there was a span of 20 bases. In DNA, the CDR3 is TGTGCCTGGAGTATGGCGCGTCAGGGGATTTCTCAGCCCCAGCATTTT. Its translation is CAWSMARQGISQPQHF.

V is TRBV5-4 and J is TRBJ2-1, with 8 bases fitting TRBD1. Germline-derived CDR1 and CDR2 are SGHNT and YYREEE (reference sequence). CDR3 length: 18 amino acids. V shed 9 bases, J shed 5 bases, and the junction held 22 bases outside the gene matches. CDR3 nucleotides: TGTGCCACCCCGAGTCTCTCGTCTCGGTCGACAGGGGACAATGAGCAGTTCTTC. Its translation: CATPSLSSRSTGDNEQFF.

The gene calls are TRBV7-2 and TRBJ1-4; maybe TRBD1 (5 bases). CDR3 length equals 16 residues. Trimming removed 5 bases from V and 5 bases from J, with 18 bases in between. CDR1 SGHTA and CDR2 FQGNSA come from the germline V gene. CDR3 nucleotides: TGTGCCAGCAGCGGTGCCGAGGGGCCCCGGAATGAAAAACTGTTTTTT. Its protein is CASSGAEGPRNEKLFF.

This clone has only one observation. The rearrangement links TRBV7-3 to TRBJ2-1; TRBD2 is a possible D gene (6 bases). Germline V lookup: CDR1 SGHTA, CDR2 FQGTGA. V shed 5 bases and J shed 6 bases, with 14 bases lying between them. This CDR3 comprises 14 residues. CDR3 sequence reads: CASSGQGLINEQFF. For the CDR3, the DNA is TGTGCCAGCAGCGGGCAGGGACTGATCAATGAGCAGTTCTTC.

The genes are TRBV19 and TRBJ2-1; TRBD1 agrees at 9 bases. V dropped 5 bases and J dropped 4; count of bases not matched to a gene: 6. The germline V gene has CDR1 LNHDA and CDR2 SQIVND (reference sequence). This CDR3 contains 15 residues. The CDR3 protein is CASSPGTGRYNEQFF. The CDR3 region has the DNA TGTGCCAGTAGTCCCGGGACAGGGCGGTACAATGAGCAGTTCTTC.

This clone was seen a single time. The J gene is TRBJ2-3, the V gene TRBV15; D not certain. The CDR3 totals 13 residues. Trimming took off 6 bases at V and 3 bases at J, with 10 bases between the two ends. The germline CDR1 and CDR2 sequences are LNHNV and YYDKDF (reference sequence). The CDR3 region is CATRNSLTDTQYF. The DNA for the CDR3 is TGTGCCACCAGAAATTCCCTAACAGATACGCAGTATTTT.

The J gene is TRBJ1-4, the V gene TRBV9; tentatively, D is TRBD1 (6 bases). The CDR3 covers 15 residues. V was shortened by 3 bases and J by 5 bases, with 14 bases between the two germline ends. Germline values: CDR1 SGDLS, CDR2 YYNGEE. CDR3 bases: TGTGCCAGCAGCGCCTCCGGGACACCAAATGAAAAACTGTTTTTT. The encoded protein is CASSASGTPNEKLFF.

The chain joins TRBV7-2 to TRBJ2-1, with 8 bases matching TRBD2. Germline V gene sequence: CDR1 SGHTA, CDR2 FQGNSA. The J segment lost 3 bases and the V segment lost 6 bases, leaving 4 bases of the junction unmatched. The CDR3 covers 14 residues. CDR3 sequence: CASSSGEVYNEQFF. As DNA, the CDR3 is TGTGCCAGCAGTAGCGGGGAAGTCTACAATGAGCAGTTCTTC.

J is TRBJ2-7 and V is TRBV18, with 7 bases aligning to TRBD1. The CDR3 loop spans 14 amino acids. The V gene's germline CDR1 is KGHSH and CDR2 LQKENI. V lost 3 bases to trimming and J lost 5 bases; unmatched junction nucleotides: 7. The CDR3 DNA sequence: TGTGCCAGCTCACCCATACAGGGGTCCCACGAGCAGTACTTC. Protein: CASSPIQGSHEQYF.

This clone was seen repeatedly, ten times or more. This chain uses TRBV18 with TRBJ2-2; D assignment may be TRBD1 or TRBD2 (6 bases each). The CDR3 runs 16 residues. Deletions cut 3 bases from V and 8 bases from J, with 19 bases between. Germline V gives CDR1 KGHSH, CDR2 LQKENI. The CDR3, as DNA: TGTGCCAGCTCACCGGTCGGATTCGGGGGCTCTGGGGAGCTGTTTTTT. Its protein is CASSPVGFGGSGELFF.

This clone was seen only once. CDR3 residues: CSARLRNGYTF. DNA for the CDR3: TGCAGTGCTAGACTGCGGAATGGCTACACCTTC. This sequence joins TRBV20-1 and TRBJ1-2, with D hard to call. The germline CDR1 and CDR2 sequences are DFQATT and SNEGSKA (reference sequence). The length of the CDR3 is 11 residues. The V and J ends lost 2 bases and 6 bases respectively, with 7 bases between them.

The genes are TRBV4-1 and TRBJ2-5; 10 nucleotides align to TRBD2. After removal of 0 bases from V and 5 bases from J, the junction contained 9 bases not matched to a gene. The CDR3 spans 17 residues. The germline V gene has CDR1 MGHRA and CDR2 YSYEKL. The CDR3 coding sequence is TGCGCCAGCAGCCAAGATCGGACTAGCGGAGGGATGGAGACCCAGTACTTC. Protein sequence: CASSQDRTSGGMETQYF.

This chain joins TRBV15 and TRBJ2-1; D unclear. V lost 3 bases and J lost 0, with 3 bases in between. This CDR3 is 13 amino acids long. Germline CDR1 reads LNHNV; CDR2 reads YYDKDF (reference sequence). CDR3 sequence reads: CATSSPSYNEQFF. The DNA for the CDR3 is TGTGCCACCAGCAGCCCCTCCTACAATGAGCAGTTCTTC.